The source of this T cell receptor beta chain is a study of blood T cell repertoires in COVID-19. Germline CDR1 reads SQVTM; CDR2 reads ANQGSEA. This CDR3 is built from 11 residues. V was shortened by 0 bases and J by 11 bases, with 10 bases between the two germline ends. Recruitment covered about 25 US areas and drew participants whose ages spanned roughly 18 to 100 years. The repertoire was sequenced with immunoSEQ multiplex PCR; TCRdb's copy has only in-frame clones and lacks some. The table has around 200,000 clones, 86% seen once. V gene TRBV29-1 combines with J gene TRBJ1-1; D uncertain. This receptor was obtained from a man in his forties or fifties with acute COVID-19. Sequenced input: PBMCs or T cells enriched from blood (not recorded which). CDR3 in DNA: TGCAGCGTTGAAGATATTGGAGGTGCTTTCTTT. This sequence encodes CSVEDIGGAFF.